Presented here are 30 T cell receptor beta chains from one specimen sequenced in a study of cytomegalovirus exposure and HLA in healthy donors. The study ran its PCR with 60 Vbeta and 13 Jbeta primers. The data were produced by immunoSEQ multiplex PCR, yet TCRdb's version contains in-frame clones alone and is incomplete. The sample has approximately 73,000 clones; 65% to 85% are singletons. The material sequenced was PBMCs. The receptors were gathered from a man aged 70-80 years in good health and CMV-seronegative.

The rearrangement uses TRBV7-9 and TRBJ2-7; 8 bases are shared with TRBD1. The CDR3 consists of 14 residues. Germline CDR1 and CDR2: SEHNR and FQNEAQ (reference sequence). The ends lost 5 bases at V and 4 bases at J; junction bases unmatched: 7. This chain's CDR3 is CASSADRGLYEQYF. Written as DNA, the CDR3 is TGTGCCAGCAGCGCTGACAGGGGTCTTTACGAGCAGTACTTC. Drawing the rest from reference TRBV7-9 and TRBJ2-7, the complete variable domain is DTGVSQNPRHKITKRGQNVTFRCDPISEHNRLYWYRQTLGQGPEFLTYFQNEAQLEKSRLLSDRFSAERPKGSFSTLEIQRTEQGDSAMYLCASSADRGLYEQYFGPGTRLTVT.

The V gene is TRBV7-6, the J gene TRBJ2-2; no firm D call. Germline CDR1 and CDR2: SGHVS and FNYEAQ. The CDR3 runs to 14 residues. Deletions cut 5 bases from V and 2 bases from J, with 9 bases between. CDR3 residues: CASSQTENTGELFF. CDR3 nucleotide sequence: TGTGCCAGCAGCCAAACAGAAAACACCGGGGAGCTGTTTTTT.

This sequence joins TRBV19 and TRBJ2-5; the match to TRBD2 covers 16 bases. CDR3 size: 18 residues. Germline-derived CDR1 and CDR2 are LNHDA and SQIVND (reference sequence). Trimming removed 5 bases from V and 5 bases from J; junction bases left unmatched: 11. CDR3 DNA sequence: TGTGCCAGTAGTGCGGGACTAGCGGGAGGGGTGGGGGGTGAGACCCAGTACTTC. Amino acids: CASSAGLAGGVGGETQYF.

The table lists this clone with a few counts. The chain carries TRBV11-2 and TRBJ2-7; 7 bases match TRBD1. The germline CDR1 and CDR2 sequences are SGHAT and FQNNGV. V was pared by 0 bases and J by 4 bases, with 9 bases of the junction left unmatched. This CDR3 is built from 16 residues. The CDR3 DNA is TGTGCCAGCAGCTTAGATCGGGCAGGGGGAAAATACGAGCAGTACTTC. Translated: CASSLDRAGGKYEQYF.

The V and J genes are TRBV5-1 and TRBJ2-3; D is undetermined. The CDR3 sequence is 13 residues long. The germline V and J ends were trimmed by 4 bases and 3 bases, with 9 bases remaining between them. The germline V gene encodes CDR1 SGHRS and CDR2 YFSETQ. DNA for the CDR3: TGCGCCAGCAGCCCAGGAATGACAGATACGCAGTATTTT. The encoded protein is CASSPGMTDTQYF.

V usage is TRBV19 and J usage is TRBJ2-3; tentative D call: TRBD2 (7 bases). Trimming removed 7 bases from V and 6 bases from J, with 20 bases in between. The CDR3 loop spans 15 amino acids. Germline CDR1 reads LNHDA; CDR2 reads SQIVND (reference sequence). Here the CDR3 DNA reads TGTGCCAGTACCCCAGGGGAGCGGGGCCTGGATACGCAGTATTTT. Its translation: CASTPGERGLDTQYF. Looking up the rest from reference TRBV19 and TRBJ2-3 gives the full variable domain: DGGITQSPKYLFRKEGQNVTLSCEQNLNHDAMYWYRQDPGQGLRLIYYSQIVNDFQKGDIAEGYSVSREKKESFPLTVTSAQKNPTAFYLCASTPGERGLDTQYFGPGTRLTVL.

The rearrangement links TRBV30 to TRBJ2-2; D remains unclear. The CDR3 spans 13 residues. Germline CDR1 and CDR2: GTSNPN and SVGIG (reference sequence). V was pared by 5 bases and J by 5 bases, with 12 bases between. The CDR3 DNA reads TGTGCCTGGGGTGAGGAGATAACCGGGGAGCTGTTTTTT. Translated: CAWGEEITGELFF.

This chain uses TRBV18 with TRBJ2-7; 8 bases map to TRBD1. The trim removed 1 base at V and 6 bases at J, leaving 8 bases unmatched. This CDR3 comprises 15 residues. Germline lookup yields CDR1 KGHSH and CDR2 LQKENI. The CDR3 DNA reads as TGTGCCAGCTCACCACAAGAGACAGGGGTGATCGAGCAGTACTTC. This codes for CASSPQETGVIEQYF.

The genes are TRBV7-8 and TRBJ2-5, with 14 bases fitting TRBD2. The CDR3 length is 17 residues. Germline V lookup: CDR1 SGHVS, CDR2 FQNEAQ. V lost 3 bases, J lost 6 bases, and 9 bases stayed unmatched. The CDR3 sequence is CASSLGTSGGARQTQYF. The CDR3 coding sequence is TGTGCCAGCAGCTTGGGGACTAGCGGGGGCGCCCGGCAGACCCAGTACTTC.

The rearrangement uses TRBV2 and TRBJ2-5; maybe TRBD2 (5 bases). Germline-derived CDR1 and CDR2 are SNHLY and FYNNEI. Between the trimmed V and J ends, which lost 5 bases and 1 base, there was a span of 8 bases. The CDR3 is 13 residues long. CDR3 coding DNA: TGTGCCAGCAGTCGGGGATTCCAAGAGACCCAGTACTTC. Amino acid sequence: CASSRGFQETQYF.

The CDR3 region is CASSPDRAMYNSPLHF. DNA for the CDR3: TGTGCCAGCTCACCCGACAGGGCAATGTATAATTCACCCCTCCACTTT. This chain uses TRBV18 with TRBJ1-6; 7 nucleotides line up with TRBD1. Unmatched junction bases numbered 6, after V lost 3 bases and J lost 4 bases. This CDR3 spans 16 amino acids. Germline CDR1 reads KGHSH; CDR2 reads LQKENI.

The chain joins TRBV2 to TRBJ1-2, with 9 bases fitting TRBD1. The V gene's germline CDR1 is SNHLY and CDR2 FYNNEI. V lost 1 base, J lost 6 bases, and 6 bases stayed unmatched. The CDR3 has 15 residues. DNA of the CDR3: TGTGCCAGCAGTGAAGACCGTGGACAGGGGCATGGCTACACCTTC. Encoded protein: CASSEDRGQGHGYTF.

The chain carries TRBV4-3 and TRBJ2-5; the match to TRBD2 covers 7 bases. The CDR3 sequence is 18 residues long. Germline CDR1 LGHNA, CDR2 YSLEER. Unmatched junction bases numbered 15, after V lost 0 bases and J lost 5 bases. CDR3 sequence (DNA): TGCGCCAGCAGCCAAGATTGGGGGGGGGAGGGTGGGATGGAGACCCAGTACTTC. Translating it yields CASSQDWGGEGGMETQYF.

This clone was detected only once. The rearrangement links TRBV5-4 to TRBJ2-5; 8 nucleotides match TRBD1. J lost 1 base, V lost 4 bases, and 9 bases had no gene match. The CDR3 is made up of 16 amino acids. Germline CDR1 and CDR2: SGHNT and YYREEE (reference sequence). In nucleotides, the CDR3 is TGTGCCAGCAGCCCTTCATCGGACAGGGTCCAAGAGACCCAGTACTTC. Amino acids: CASSPSSDRVQETQYF.

This chain uses TRBV6-5 with TRBJ2-2; 7 bases are a match to TRBD1. Trimming removed 7 bases from V and 7 bases from J; junction bases left unmatched: 12. Germline V lookup: CDR1 MNHEY, CDR2 SVGAGI. The CDR3 is made up of 15 amino acids. The CDR3 here is CASTLQGSSLGELFF. In DNA form, the CDR3 reads TGTGCCAGCACCTTACAGGGGTCCTCACTCGGGGAGCTGTTTTTT.

This clone was observed a few times. The chain uses TRBV10-1 and TRBJ2-2; D is unresolved. In germline, CDR1 is WNHNN, CDR2 SYGVQD (reference sequence). Between the trimmed V and J ends, which lost 3 bases and 4 bases, there was a span of 6 bases. This CDR3 is built from 13 residues. The CDR3 DNA reads as TGCGCCAGCAGTGATGGCAGCACCGGGGAGCTGTTTTTT. It encodes CASSDGSTGELFF.

The chain links TRBV11-2 to TRBJ2-1; the match to TRBD1 covers 8 bases. The CDR3 runs to 15 residues. Germline CDR1 reads SGHAT; CDR2 reads FQNNGV. With 6 bases clipped from V and 1 base from J, the junction kept 5 bases outside the gene matches. CDR3 protein: CASRPGTGSYNEQFF. As DNA, the CDR3 is TGTGCCAGCAGGCCCGGGACAGGTTCCTACAATGAGCAGTTCTTC. The full variable domain, in which reference TRBV11-2 and TRBJ2-1 provide the parts outside the CDR3, is EAGVAQSPRYKIIEKRQSVAFWCNPISGHATLYWYQQILGQGPKLLIQFQNNGVVDDSQLPKDRFSAERLKGVDSTLKIQPAKLEDSAVYLCASRPGTGSYNEQFFGPGTRLTVL.

V is TRBV11-1 and J is TRBJ2-3, with D perhaps TRBD1 (6 bases). The V gene's germline CDR1 is SGHAT and CDR2 FQDESV (reference sequence). Trimming removed 2 bases at V and 2 bases at J, with 8 bases between. The CDR3 has 14 residues. The CDR3 nucleotides read TGTGCCAGCAGCTTATGGGGGCCCACAGATACGCAGTATTTT. Its translation: CASSLWGPTDTQYF. The full variable domain, rest sourced from reference TRBV11-1 and TRBJ2-3, is EAEVAQSPRYKITEKSQAVAFWCDPISGHATLYWYRQILGQGPELLVQFQDESVVDDSQLPKDRFSAERLKGVDSTLKIQPAELGDSAMYLCASSLWGPTDTQYFGPGTRLTVL.

The chain couples TRBV9 to TRBJ2-6; D perhaps matches TRBD2 (6 bases). The CDR3 contains 15 residues. Trimming pared 3 bases from V and 0 bases from J, leaving 7 bases between. CDR1 and CDR2 from the germline V gene are SGDLS and YYNGEE. Here the CDR3 DNA reads TGTGCCAGCAGCGGCGGGGTCTCTGGGGCCAACGTCCTGACTTTC. Encoded protein: CASSGGVSGANVLTF.

The chain uses TRBV7-2 and TRBJ1-1; 8 bases are a match to TRBD1. Per germline, CDR1 SGHTA and CDR2 FQGNSA. This CDR3 is built from 17 residues. Trimming took 7 bases from V and 2 from J; bases not matched to a gene: 15. The CDR3 coding sequence is TGTGCCAGCATGCCTCCCCGGGGACAGGACTTTAACACTGAAGCTTTCTTT. Residues: CASMPPRGQDFNTEAFF.

The chain uses TRBV5-8 and TRBJ1-5; 8 bases map to TRBD1. V gave up 0 bases and J gave up 6 bases; unmatched junction bases: 8. CDR1 is SGHTS, CDR2 YDEGEE, per germline. This CDR3 comprises 16 residues. The CDR3 region has the DNA TGTGCCAGCAGCTTGGACCGCAGGGGGCCAGGTCAGCCCCAGCATTTT. This sequence encodes CASSLDRRGPGQPQHF. The variable domain in full, with the rest retrieved from reference TRBV5-8 and TRBJ1-5, is EAGVTQSPTHLIKTRGQQATLRCSPISGHTSVYWYQQALGLGLQFLLWYDEGEERNRGNFPPRFSGRQFPNYSSELNVNALELEDSALYLCASSLDRRGPGQPQHFGDGTRLSIL.

The chain links TRBV29-1 to TRBJ1-1; 7 bases are a match to TRBD1. The J segment lost 3 bases and the V segment lost 7 bases, leaving 5 bases of the junction unmatched. Germline CDR1 is SQVTM and CDR2 is ANQGSEA. The CDR3 consists of 12 residues. CDR3 in amino acids: CSALDRYTEAFF. DNA of the CDR3: TGCAGCGCCCTGGACAGGTACACTGAAGCTTTCTTT.

This chain uses TRBV4-3 with TRBJ2-1, with TRBD2 matching over 7 bases. Germline CDR1 LGHNA, CDR2 YSLEER. V gave up 4 bases and J gave up 2 bases; unmatched junction bases: 5. The CDR3 contains 15 residues. The CDR3 nucleotides read TGCGCCAGCAGCCCCTCCCGGGGGGCCTACAATGAGCAGTTCTTC. Residues: CASSPSRGAYNEQFF.

The J gene is TRBJ2-7, the V gene TRBV5-1; TRBD2 matches 10 bases. Germline CDR1 and CDR2: SGHRS and YFSETQ. With 4 bases clipped from V and 2 bases from J, the junction kept 6 bases outside the gene matches. This CDR3 region has 15 residues. This CDR3 reads CASSPRTSGPYEQYF. The CDR3 bases are TGCGCCAGCAGCCCGCGGACTAGCGGACCCTACGAGCAGTACTTC. Together with reference TRBV5-1 and TRBJ2-7, the CDR3 gives the full variable domain: KAGVTQTPRYLIKTRGQQVTLSCSPISGHRSVSWYQQTPGQGLQFLFEYFSETQRNKGNFPGRFSGRQFSNSRSEMNVSTLELGDSALYLCASSPRTSGPYEQYFGPGTRLTVT.

The chain is built from TRBV5-1 and TRBJ2-4; a weak D match, TRBD1 (6 bases). Germline V gives CDR1 SGHRS, CDR2 YFSETQ. There are 17 residues in the CDR3. V was trimmed by 0 bases and J by 0 bases, leaving 13 bases between them. The DNA for the CDR3 is TGCGCCAGCAGCTTGGTGGGACAATCCTTAGCCAAAAACATTCAGTACTTC. Translated: CASSLVGQSLAKNIQYF.

The chain uses TRBV4-1 and TRBJ2-7, with 9 positions matching TRBD1. Germline V CDR1 and CDR2: MGHRA, YSYEKL. There are 16 residues in the CDR3. Germline trimming cut 1 base from V and 2 bases from J; bases unmatched to any gene: 6. For the CDR3, the DNA is TGCGCCAGCAGCCAAGTGACAGGGGGACCTACCTACGAGCAGTACTTC. This sequence encodes CASSQVTGGPTYEQYF.

The chain links TRBV4-3 to TRBJ1-1; a possible D gene is TRBD1 (5 bases). Germline V CDR1 and CDR2: LGHNA, YSLEER. CDR3 length equals 16 residues. V gave up 0 bases and J gave up 5 bases, with 16 bases separating them. Written as DNA, the CDR3 is TGCGCCAGCAGCCAAGATCTGGGGCAGGGTTGGACTGAAGCTTTCTTT. Translating it yields CASSQDLGQGWTEAFF.

This chain connects TRBV9 to TRBJ1-4; unclear D gene. Trimming pared 0 bases from V and 11 bases from J, leaving 11 bases between. The CDR3 length is 13 residues. Germline V gene data show CDR1 as SGDLS and CDR2 as YYNGEE. CDR3 bases: TGTGCCAGCAGCGTAGGTTCCCCCGGGAAACTGTTTTTT. Protein product: CASSVGSPGKLFF.

This clone was seen only a few times. The rearrangement uses TRBV6-1 and TRBJ1-1; D is undetermined. With 7 bases removed from V and 1 base from J, the gap between germline ends came to 10 bases. The CDR3 contains 13 residues. Germline loops: CDR1 MNHNS, CDR2 SASEGT. CDR3 bases: TGTGCCAGCATTTCTGCACAGAACACTGAAGCTTTCTTT. This sequence encodes CASISAQNTEAFF.

The chain uses TRBV5-1 and TRBJ2-3; D unresolved. CDR1 and CDR2 from the germline V gene are SGHRS and YFSETQ. This CDR3 contains 16 residues. V lost 1 base and J lost 6, with 18 bases in between. The CDR3 spells CASSLWASATRDTQYF. CDR3 DNA sequence: TGCGCCAGCAGCTTGTGGGCGTCGGCCACCCGCGATACGCAGTATTTT.